This TCR beta chain was found in a study of naive and memory T cell subsets. Amplification of ligated cDNA took four PCR rounds with SP2 and nested alpha and beta constant primers. Via MiXCR, TCRdb re-called the UMI-ligation and nested PCR reads, giving one row per CDR3 protein. In the table there are 35,000 to 40,000 distinct CDR3 sequences, 9.5% to 11% of which are singletons. The CDR3 contains 11 residues. Germline V gene lookup returns CDR1 SEHNR and CDR2 FQNEAQ (reference sequence). V was cut by 4 bases and J by 5 bases, with 5 bases left in between. Treatment in this sample: skin biopsy from PPD injection site in Mantoux-positive individual. The library had UMIs added by 3' ligation of an oligonucleotide to TCR cDNA.

The chain couples TRBV7-9 to TRBJ2-5, with D unresolved. The specimen comprised skin, sampled from a tuberculin skin test site. This clonotype was sampled from an adult in good health. The CDR3 is CASSSLETQYF. As DNA, the CDR3 is TGTGCCAGCAGCTCGTTGGAGACCCAGTACTTC. The full variable domain, with the rest looked up from reference TRBV7-9 and TRBJ2-5, is DTGVSQNPRHKITKRGQNVTFRCDPISEHNRLYWYRQTLGQGPEFLTYFQNEAQLEKSRLLSDRFSAERPKGSFSTLEIQRTEQGDSAMYLCASSSLETQYFGPGTRLLVL.